The rows below give T cell receptor beta chains drawn from one sample of a study of spatial heterogeneity in lung cancer. TCRdb reanalysed the 5' RACE reads using MiXCR and keeps one entry per CDR3 protein. The sample contains roughly 50,000 distinct CDR3 sequences, 7.5% to 9% of which appear only once. The sequenced sample was PBMCs, obtained at surgery. The source is a female donor with early-stage non-small cell lung cancer. Both conserved end residues are part of each CDR3. D genes are given only for firm matches. Clone size is stated in some rows and not others, as once, few, many or a class when expanded.

clone size: many; J gene: TRBJ1-5; D gene: TRBD1; V gene: TRBV5-1; CDR3 DNA: TGCGCCAGCAGCTTGGGACAGGGGAGCAATCAGCCCCAGCATTTT; CDR3 protein: CASSLGQGSNQPQHF
clone size: many; J gene: TRBJ2-1; D gene: TRBD2; V gene: TRBV4-2; CDR3 DNA: TGTGCCAGCAGCCAAGAACCGGGACTAGCGGATTACAATGAGCAGTTCTTC; CDR3 protein: CASSQEPGLADYNEQFF
clone size: few; J gene: TRBJ2-7; D gene: NA; V gene: TRBV20-1; CDR3 DNA: TGCAGTGCTAGTTCAGTCGGTAGCTCCTACGAGCAGTACTTC; CDR3 protein: CSASSVGSSYEQYF
clone size: few; J gene: TRBJ2-7; D gene: NA; V gene: TRBV7-2; CDR3 DNA: TGTGCCAGCAGCCGAGGGGGACTAAAAACCTACGAGCAGTACTTC; CDR3 protein: CASSRGGLKTYEQYF
clone size: once; J gene: TRBJ1-2; D gene: NA; V gene: TRBV5-4; CDR3 DNA: TGTGCCAGCAGCGTGGCAGTATCCTATGGCTACACCTTC; CDR3 protein: CASSVAVSYGYTF
clone size: many; J gene: TRBJ2-3; D gene: TRBD2; V gene: TRBV20-1; CDR3 DNA: TGCAGTGCCAGACTAGCGGGGGGAACAGATACGCAGTATTTT; CDR3 protein: CSARLAGGTDTQYF
clone size: many; J gene: TRBJ2-2; D gene: TRBD2; V gene: TRBV11-2; CDR3 DNA: TGTGCCAGCAGCCTGCATAGCGGGGGGGCTGACACCGGGGAGCTGTTTTTT; CDR3 protein: CASSLHSGGADTGELFF
clone size: few; J gene: TRBJ2-7; D gene: TRBD2; V gene: TRBV7-6; CDR3 DNA: TGTGCCAGCAGCTTAAGTCCTAGCGGGGGGAAGTGGTACGAGCAGTACTTC; CDR3 protein: CASSLSPSGGKWYEQYF
clone size: many; J gene: TRBJ2-7; D gene: TRBD2; V gene: TRBV4-2; CDR3 DNA: TGTGCCAGCAGCCAAGAAGAATTGAGCGGGGACGAGCAGTACTTC; CDR3 protein: CASSQEELSGDEQYF
clone size: few; J gene: TRBJ1-5; D gene: NA; V gene: TRBV6-1; CDR3 DNA: TGTGCCAGCAGTGCTTCAGTTGACAATCAGCCCCAGCATTTT; CDR3 protein: CASSASVDNQPQHF
clone size: many; J gene: TRBJ2-7; D gene: NA; V gene: TRBV20-1; CDR3 DNA: TGCAGTGACCCTGACAGAGGCTCCTACGAGCAGTACTTC; CDR3 protein: CSDPDRGSYEQYF
clone size: NA; J gene: TRBJ2-2; D gene: NA; V gene: TRBV9; CDR3 DNA: TGTGCCAGCAGCGAACAGGCTTCCCCCGGGGAGCTGTTTTTT; CDR3 protein: CASSEQASPGELFF
clone size: NA; J gene: TRBJ2-3; D gene: NA; V gene: TRBV7-9; CDR3 DNA: TGTGCCAGCAGCGCGGGGCAGGGACGGGGGAATACGCAGTATTTT; CDR3 protein: CASSAGQGRGNTQYF
clone size: many; J gene: TRBJ2-2; D gene: TRBD2; V gene: TRBV19; CDR3 DNA: TGTGCCAGTAGAGCGGGGGCCGCAACCGGGGAGCTGTTTTTT; CDR3 protein: CASRAGAATGELFF
clone size: NA; J gene: TRBJ2-5; D gene: NA; V gene: TRBV12-3/TRBV12-4; CDR3 DNA: TGTGCCAGCAGGGGAACAGGGAGATACCAAGAGACCCAGTACTTC; CDR3 protein: CASRGTGRYQETQYF
clone size: NA; J gene: TRBJ1-6; D gene: TRBD1; V gene: TRBV5-4; CDR3 DNA: TGTGCCAGCAGCAGAAAGCAGGGGGATAATTCACCCCTCCACTTT; CDR3 protein: CASSRKQGDNSPLHF
clone size: few; J gene: TRBJ1-6; D gene: NA; V gene: TRBV20-1; CDR3 DNA: TGCAGTGCTAGGGGGGGGGAACAGGGCTGGCTTCGTAATTCACCCCTCCACTTT; CDR3 protein: CSARGGEQGWLRNSPLHF
clone size: NA; J gene: TRBJ1-2; D gene: NA; V gene: TRBV29-1; CDR3 DNA: TGCAGCGTTGACCAGACGTATGGCTACACCTTC; CDR3 protein: CSVDQTYGYTF
clone size: many; J gene: TRBJ2-1; D gene: TRBD1; V gene: TRBV24-1; CDR3 DNA: TGTGCCACCAGTGAAGGGGGCCGATACAATGAGCAGTTCTTC; CDR3 protein: CATSEGGRYNEQFF
clone size: few; J gene: TRBJ2-7; D gene: NA; V gene: TRBV30; CDR3 DNA: TGTGCCTGGGCTGCGGCGGCGTTTTACGAGCAGTACTTC; CDR3 protein: CAWAAAAFYEQYF
clone size: NA; J gene: TRBJ2-1; D gene: TRBD1; V gene: TRBV7-9; CDR3 DNA: TGTGCCAGCAGCTTAGCGGGGACAGGAGAGCAGTTCTTC; CDR3 protein: CASSLAGTGEQFF
clone size: few; J gene: TRBJ2-3; D gene: NA; V gene: TRBV10-3; CDR3 DNA: TGTGCCATCAGTGCCCCCCCCGGGGTAGGAGTCACAGATACGCAGTATTTT; CDR3 protein: CAISAPPGVGVTDTQYF